This T cell receptor (beta chain) was recorded in a study of cytomegalovirus exposure and HLA in healthy donors. Worth noting for this clone: Its antigen is currently unknown.

Profiled with immunoSEQ multiplex PCR; TCRdb holds only in-frame clones, not every one. Of about 360,000 clones in the sample, 70% to 90% are singletons; the top ten hold 0.83%. The CDR3 consists of 15 residues. V lost 4 bases and J lost 6; bases outside the gene matches: 4. Looked up from germline, CDR1 is SGHRS and CDR2 is YFSETQ. Findings and limits, study-wide: Reportedly, cytomegalovirus status was diagnosed with high sensitivity and specificity. The authors enumerated some 170 TCR beta chains as linked to cytomegalovirus. Most TCRs appeared rarely, but some public TCRs recurred in many donors.

Material: PBMCs. The J gene is TRBJ2-2, the V gene TRBV5-1, with 12 bases lining up with TRBD2. The TCR sequence derives from a woman under 30 in good health and CMV-seronegative. This CDR3 is CASSPTSGRPGELFF. Here the CDR3 DNA reads TGCGCCAGCAGCCCAACTAGCGGGAGGCCCGGGGAGCTGTTTTTT. The whole variable domain, filled in from reference TRBV5-1 and TRBJ2-2, reads KAGVTQTPRYLIKTRGQQVTLSCSPISGHRSVSWYQQTPGQGLQFLFEYFSETQRNKGNFPGRFSGRQFSNSRSEMNVSTLELGDSALYLCASSPTSGRPGELFFGEGSRLTVL.